A selection of T cell receptor beta chains follows, all from one sample in a study of CD4 and CD8 cells across lung adenocarcinoma regions. TCRdb passed the PCR reads through MiXCR, listing each CDR3 protein once. This table has more than 10,000 distinct CDR3 sequences, under 75% appearing once. Material for sequencing was CD8+ T cells from the margin of a lung tumor. The receptors come from a female donor with lung adenocarcinoma. The CD4 and CD8 labels of this study may be unreliable. Both conserved end residues are part of each CDR3. A D gene is named only where the DNA matches it firmly. Where a row states a size, it is once, few, many or the class of an expanded clone; other rows omit it.

V,size,D,J,DNA,CDR3
TRBV10-1,.,TRBD2,TRBJ2-3,TGCGCCAGCAGTGATGCCGGACTAGCGGGACCCGATAGCACAGATACGCAGTATTTT,CASSDAGLAGPDSTDTQYF
TRBV25-1,.,.,TRBJ2-5,TGTGCCAGCGGGGGGTACGGAGGCCAGGGACCAGATACGCAGTACTTC,CASGGYGGQGPDTQYF
TRBV11-1,.,.,TRBJ2-5,TGTGCCAGCAGCTTAGACCGCCAAGAGACCCAGTACTTC,CASSLDRQETQYF
TRBV27,few,TRBD1,TRBJ2-7,TGTGCCAGCAGTTTAGCCGGGACAGGGGGCGCGTTTCAGTACTTC,CASSLAGTGGAFQYF
TRBV7-6,.,TRBD1,TRBJ2-2,TGTGCCAGCAGCCAGGGATACAGGGGGAACACCGGGGAGCTGTTTTTT,CASSQGYRGNTGELFF
TRBV25-1,.,.,TRBJ2-1,TGTGCCAGCAGTTTCGGGGTCTACAATGAGCAGTTCTTC,CASSFGVYNEQFF
TRBV6-1,.,TRBD1,TRBJ2-5,TGTGCCAGCAGTATTAGACAGGGGGGGGTAGAGACCCAGTACTTC,CASSIRQGGVETQYF
TRBV20-1,few,.,TRBJ2-1,TGCAGTGCTAGCGAGGACAGCGGTGAGCAGTTCTTC,CSASEDSGEQFF
TRBV20-1,few,TRBD2,TRBJ2-1,TGCAGTGCACCTGGACTAGCTTTGCAGTTCTTC,CSAPGLALQFF
TRBV6-1,.,.,TRBJ2-7,TGTGCCAGCAGTCGACGACTAGGGGGGGGTGCCACAGATACGCAGTACTTC,CASSRRLGGGATDTQYF
TRBV4-1,medium-sized,.,TRBJ2-1,TGCGCCAGCAGCCAAGAATTCGATGAGCAGTTCTTC,CASSQEFDEQFF
TRBV4-1,many,TRBD2,TRBJ2-1,TGCGCCAGCAGCCAAGACTCTAGCGGGGGGTACAATGAGCAGTTCTTC,CASSQDSSGGYNEQFF
TRBV27,.,.,TRBJ2-1,TGTGCCAGCAGTTTCGCGGGGCTGGGGCAGTTCTTC,CASSFAGLGQFF
TRBV27,.,.,TRBJ2-5,TGTGCGGGCAGTGGGGGCGGGTTCCAAGAGACCCAGTACTTT,CAGSGGGFQETQYF
TRBV7-6,.,.,TRBJ2-5,TGTGCCAGCAGCCCTTTTTCGGGGGCAGAGGCCCAGTACTTC,CASSPFSGAEAQYF
TRBV6-1,.,.,TRBJ2-4,TGTGCCAGCAGTCCTACGGGGCACCCAGCCAAAGATATGCAGTACTTC,CASSPTGHPAKDMQYF
TRBV4-1,many,.,TRBJ2-1,TGCGCCAGCAGCCAAGAGACTCCATCCAATGAGCAGTTCTTC,CASSQETPSNEQFF
TRBV6-1,few,.,TRBJ2-1,TGTGCCAGCACCCCTTCGAGGGGTGAGCAGTTCTTC,CASTPSRGEQFF
TRBV6-1,many,TRBD2,TRBJ2-3,TGTGCCAGCAGGGGGACTAGCGGGGGGGCGCCTAGCACAGATACGCAGTATTTT,CASRGTSGGAPSTDTQYF
TRBV10-1,.,.,TRBJ2-3,TGCGCGGGCAGTGAGGGGCGTCTGGGGGATACGCAGTATTTC,CAGSEGRLGDTQYF
TRBV10-1,once,.,TRBJ1-6,TGCGCCAGCAGTGCCGGGACTCTAAATTCACCCCTCCACTTT,CASSAGTLNSPLHF
TRBV6-1,many,TRBD1,TRBJ1-2,TGTGCCAGCAGTCCGGCCGGGACAGGGGTCGGCTACACCTTC,CASSPAGTGVGYTF
TRBV6-5,.,.,TRBJ1-2,TGTGCCAGCAGTTACACCGAAACCTCCATTACAGGAGGACCTGGCTACACCTTC,CASSYTETSITGGPGYTF
TRBV27,.,.,TRBJ2-5,TGTGCGGGGAGTGTGGGCGGGGTCCCAGAGACGCAGTACTTC,CAGSVGGVPETQYF
TRBV6-5,.,TRBD2,TRBJ2-7,TGTGCCAGCAGTTACCGCACTAGCGGGAGGCCGGGGGAGCAGTACTTC,CASSYRTSGRPGEQYF
TRBV10-1,few,.,TRBJ2-1,TGCGCCAGCAGTGCCCAGACCTACAATGAGCAGTTCTTC,CASSAQTYNEQFF
TRBV27,few,TRBD1,TRBJ2-2,TGTGCCAGCAGTCCAGAGACAGGGGTCACCGGGGAGCTGTTTTTT,CASSPETGVTGELFF
TRBV7-2,.,.,TRBJ2-7,TGTGCCAGCAGCTTAGCCGGGACGGAGGCCTACGAGCAGTACTTC,CASSLAGTEAYEQYF
TRBV6-5,many,TRBD2,TRBJ2-5,TGTGCCAGCAGTTACAGACTAGCTGAGACCCAGTACTTC,CASSYRLAETQYF
TRBV27,.,.,TRBJ2-7,TGTGCCAGCAGCGCGCCTACAGCGACAGACATGCAGTACTTC,CASSAPTATDMQYF
TRBV20-1,once,TRBD2,TRBJ2-2,TGCAGTGCACCGAGGGCGGGGAGGGACACCGGGGAGCTGTTTTTT,CSAPRAGRDTGELFF
TRBV6-1,medium-sized,.,TRBJ1-2,TGTGCCAGCAGTGATGGGGCCCTATCAGTTAGCTACACCTTC,CASSDGALSVSYTF
TRBV6-5,.,TRBD2,TRBJ2-1,TGTGCCAGCAGTTACTCCAGCGGGGGGGCCCATGAGCAGTTCTTC,CASSYSSGGAHEQFF
TRBV7-2,few,.,TRBJ2-5,TGTGCCAGCAGCCTTATTCGGGACTTGGGGGAGACCCAGTACTTC,CASSLIRDLGETQYF
TRBV12-3/TRBV12-4,.,TRBD1,TRBJ2-1,TGTGCCAGCAGTTTATGGGACAGGGGGAATGAGCAGTTCTTC,CASSLWDRGNEQFF
TRBV4-1,.,.,TRBJ2-3,TGCGCCAGCAGCCAAGCAGACTGGGCGCTGGGAGGCAAAGACACGCAGTACTTT,CASSQADWALGGKDTQYF
TRBV11-2,few,TRBD1,TRBJ1-2,TGTGCCAGCAGCCGAGACAGGGTAGGCTACACCTTC,CASSRDRVGYTF
TRBV6-5,.,.,TRBJ1-2,TGTGCCAGCAGTTATCCCCCCCCCCCCACGGATGGCTACACCTTC,CASSYPPPPTDGYTF
TRBV9,.,.,TRBJ2-1,TGTGCCAGCAGCCCGCTCTCGACCCTCAATGAGCAGTTCTTC,CASSPLSTLNEQFF
TRBV10-3,.,.,TRBJ2-5,TGTGCGGGCCTCGGGGGCGGGGACCAAGAGACCCAGTACTTC,CAGLGGGDQETQYF
TRBV6-4,many,.,TRBJ2-1,TGTGCCAGCAGTGAGGAGTGGGGTTTGGGCTACAATGAGCAGTTCTTC,CASSEEWGLGYNEQFF
TRBV10-1,.,.,TRBJ2-5,TGTGCCGGGCGTGGGATCCGGGACCGAGAGACTCAGTACTTC,CAGRGIRDRETQYF
TRBV6-1,.,TRBD1,TRBJ2-5,TGTGCCAGCAGAGGGACAGATAAAGAGACCCAGTACTTC,CASRGTDKETQYF
TRBV14,.,TRBD2,TRBJ2-3,TGTGCCAGCAGCCAAGACGCAGCGGGAGTCAGCACAGATACGCAGTATTTT,CASSQDAAGVSTDTQYF
TRBV3-1,.,.,TRBJ1-1,TGTGCCAGCACCCGAGGGGCAGCGAACACTGAAGCTTTCTTT,CASTRGAANTEAFF
TRBV6-1,.,.,TRBJ2-4,TGTGCCAGCAGGGAGGTGGGGGCGACAGATACTCAGTATTTC,CASREVGATDTQYF
TRBV27,many,.,TRBJ1-6,TGTGCCAGCAGTTCGACGGGCGTGGTACGGTCACCCCTCCACTTT,CASSSTGVVRSPLHF
TRBV6-4,.,TRBD1,TRBJ2-1,TGTGCCAGCAGTCCTGACAGGGTGTCCTACAATGAGCAGTTCTTC,CASSPDRVSYNEQFF
TRBV3-1,.,.,TRBJ1-2,TGTGCCAGCAGCCTACAGAGAACCTATGGCTACACCTTC,CASSLQRTYGYTF
TRBV5-1,many,TRBD2,TRBJ2-5,TGCGCCAGCAGCTTGGACGGAGCGGGGGTAGGGGAGACCCAGTACTTC,CASSLDGAGVGETQYF
TRBV3-1,few,.,TRBJ2-3,TGTGCCAGCAGCCGGGCCGTTTCGGATACGCAGTATTTT,CASSRAVSDTQYF
TRBV30,.,.,TRBJ2-5,TGTGCCTGGAGTGTACTGGCAGGACCCAAAGAGACCCAGTACTTC,CAWSVLAGPKETQYF